This passage covers 11 T cell receptor beta chains from one sample sequenced in a study of blood T cell repertoires in COVID-19. Produced via immunoSEQ multiplex PCR; TCRdb's table is partial and in-frame only. The table lists around 250,000 clones, approximately 90% of them singletons. Specimen: PBMCs or T cells enriched from blood (not recorded which). Receptor source: a human donor in a cohort exposed to, infected with or recovered from COVID-19 (not recorded which). The donor label of this sample is uncertain.

This clone was detected a few times. V is TRBV2 and J is TRBJ2-6; D possibly corresponds to TRBD2 (7 bases). V gave up 11 bases and J gave up 4 bases, with 9 bases separating them. The CDR3 consists of 12 residues. Germline CDR1 is SNHLY and CDR2 is FYNNEI. The CDR3 DNA reads as TGTGCCCGGGGGGCCGGGGCCAACGTCCTGACTTTC. Amino acid sequence: CARGAGANVLTF.

The V and J genes are TRBV30 and TRBJ2-5; 7 positions match TRBD2. CDR3 length equals 15 residues. The V segment lost 7 bases and the J segment 1 base; nucleotides outside the gene matches: 12. Germline V lookup: CDR1 GTSNPN, CDR2 SVGIG (reference sequence). In DNA, the CDR3 is TGTGCCTTCTCCCCCGGAGCGGGGTCCCAAGAGACCCAGTACTTC. Translated: CAFSPGAGSQETQYF.

The chain has TRBV27 and TRBJ2-7; 7 bases match TRBD2. Losses at the gene ends were 4 bases for V and 12 bases for J; bases not matched to a gene: 12. The V gene's germline CDR1 is MNHEY and CDR2 SMNVEV (reference sequence). The CDR3 sequence is 13 residues long. CDR3 loop: CASSYLSGGALYF. CDR3 DNA sequence: TGTGCCAGCAGTTACCTCTCGGGGGGAGCCTTGTACTTC.

This clone was counted once. The J gene is TRBJ1-6, the V gene TRBV7-2; the D is unclear. The CDR3 runs to 15 residues. Germline CDR1 SGHTA, CDR2 FQGNSA. Trimming left V 5 bases short and J 9 bases short, with 17 bases between. The CDR3 DNA follows: TGTGCCAGCAGCCCGGCGGGGAGGGTGAGTTCACCCCTCCACTTT. Its protein product is CASSPAGRVSSPLHF.

The V and J genes are TRBV13 and TRBJ2-7; 7 nucleotides agree with TRBD2. The CDR3 has 15 residues. Germline-derived CDR1 and CDR2 are PRHDT and FYEKMQ (reference sequence). With 1 base clipped from V and 3 bases from J, the junction kept 6 bases outside the gene matches. The CDR3 loop reads CASSLAGGNNYEQYF. CDR3 coding DNA: TGTGCCAGCAGCTTAGCGGGGGGAAATAACTACGAGCAGTACTTC.

The CDR3 region is CSATINTEAFF. The CDR3 nucleotides are TGCAGTGCAACAATTAACACTGAAGCTTTCTTT. J is TRBJ1-1 and V is TRBV20-1; D is unclear. The CDR3 spans 11 residues. The germline gives CDR1 DFQATT, CDR2 SNEGSKA (reference sequence). Between the trimmed V and J ends, which lost 6 bases and 2 bases, there was a span of 7 bases.

The chain has TRBV27 and TRBJ2-3; weak D call: TRBD2 (7 bases). Germline V gives CDR1 MNHEY, CDR2 SMNVEV (reference sequence). CDR3 length equals 14 residues. With 8 bases removed from V and 0 bases from J, the gap between germline ends came to 12 bases. The CDR3 loop is CASGRGMSTDTQYF. The CDR3 nucleotides read TGTGCCAGCGGGAGGGGGATGAGCACAGATACGCAGTATTTT.

This chain connects TRBV7-7 to TRBJ2-2; 7 bases are a match to TRBD1. Per germline, CDR1 SSHAT and CDR2 FNYEAQ (reference sequence). The J segment lost 4 bases and the V segment lost 3 bases, leaving 11 bases of the junction unmatched. CDR3 size: 17 residues. The CDR3 region has the DNA TGTGCCAGCAGCTTTTCCCGGGACAGTAGATTCACCGGGGAGCTGTTTTTT. It codes for CASSFSRDSRFTGELFF.

The CDR3 DNA reads as TGTGCCAGCAGCCAAGTACCGCAGGGCAAGACTGAAGCTTTCTTT. It is translated as CASSQVPQGKTEAFF. The V and J genes are TRBV4-2 and TRBJ1-1, with a tentative D call TRBD1 (5 bases). This CDR3 is 15 amino acids long. The germline V gene has CDR1 LGHNA and CDR2 YNFKEQ. Trimming took off 1 base at V and 5 bases at J, with 14 bases between the two ends.

This chain links TRBV2 with TRBJ1-6; the match to TRBD1 covers 9 bases. V lost 8 bases to trimming and J lost 4 bases; unmatched junction nucleotides: 15. The CDR3 is 18 residues long. Germline V lookup: CDR1 SNHLY, CDR2 FYNNEI. CDR3 nucleotide sequence: TGTGCCAGCTACGAGGGACCATCGACAGGGGGTTATAATTCACCCCTCCACTTT. Its protein product is CASYEGPSTGGYNSPLHF.

J is TRBJ1-1 and V is TRBV7-2; D not resolved. Trimming took off 4 bases at V and 9 bases at J, with 12 bases between the two ends. Germline V gives CDR1 SGHTA, CDR2 FQGNSA. The CDR3 covers 12 residues. The CDR3 loop reads CASSSVPNQAFF. In nucleotides, the CDR3 is TGTGCCAGCAGCTCAGTACCGAACCAAGCTTTCTTT.